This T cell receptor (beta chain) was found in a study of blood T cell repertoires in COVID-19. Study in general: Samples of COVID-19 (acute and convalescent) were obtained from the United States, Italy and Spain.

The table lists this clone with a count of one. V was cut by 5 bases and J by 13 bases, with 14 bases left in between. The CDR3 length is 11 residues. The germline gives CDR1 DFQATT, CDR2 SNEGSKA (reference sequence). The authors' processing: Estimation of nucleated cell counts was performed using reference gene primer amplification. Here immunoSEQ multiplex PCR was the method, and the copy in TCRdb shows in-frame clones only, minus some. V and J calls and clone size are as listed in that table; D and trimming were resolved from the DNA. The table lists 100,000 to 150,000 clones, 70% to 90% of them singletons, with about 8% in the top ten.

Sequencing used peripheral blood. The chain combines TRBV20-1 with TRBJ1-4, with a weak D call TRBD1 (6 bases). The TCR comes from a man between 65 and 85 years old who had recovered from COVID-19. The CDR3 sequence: CSARRTQGLFF. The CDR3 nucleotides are TGCAGTGCTCGACGCACACAGGGACTGTTTTTT.